The 8 T cell receptor beta chains below come from one sample, sequenced in a study of T-cell reconstitution after alpha-beta-depleted transplantation in children (dated by TCRdb to the mid-2010s). Library prep was done by PCR. The instrument was an Illumina HiSeq 2500. Molecular barcoding was employed in the preparation of TCR libraries, with unique molecular identifiers being used to normalize TCRbeta repertoire quantification. TCRdb handled the public reads itself, with Q25 trimming in fastp and clone calling in MiXCR, and kept productive beta chains. A single entry per CDR3 protein holds the most common genes and DNA from its merged rows. The sample table holds thousands of distinct CDR3 sequences, of which about 16% were seen once. Together, the top ten hold roughly four fifths of the sample. The treatment or condition label of this sample denotes: allogeneic hematopoietic cell transplantation with graft depleted of TCRalphabeta T cells and CD19 B cells.

This material consisted of PBMCs, mostly from graft donor cells, taken 180 days after TCRalphabeta/CD19-depleted stem cell transplant. The receptors come from a patient under 10 years old who had a stem cell transplant for inherited bone marrow failure, so the T cells may come from the graft donor.

This clonotype was picked up many times. The rearrangement uses TRBV6-2 or TRBV6-3 and TRBJ2-2; 7 nucleotides line up with TRBD2. The CDR3 consists of 12 residues. CDR1 and CDR2 (germline): MNHEY, SVGEGT. V shed 6 bases and J 6 bases; nucleotides not matched to a gene: 1. DNA for the CDR3: TGTGCCAGCAGCGGACTAGCCGGGGAGCTGTTTTTT. Translation gives CASSGLAGELFF.

This clonotype occurred many times. The chain carries TRBV20-1 and TRBJ1-2; the D is unclear. V lost 8 bases and J lost 5, with 9 bases in between. The CDR3 has 10 amino acids. Germline values: CDR1 DFQATT, CDR2 SNEGSKA (reference sequence). The DNA of the CDR3 is TGCAGTTCGCTCGGGTATGGCTACACCTTC. The encoded protein is CSSLGYGYTF.

This clonotype came up many times. The DNA for the CDR3 is TGTGCCAGCAGTTTAGGGGCGGGAGATACGCAGTATTTT. Amino acids: CASSLGAGDTQYF. This chain links TRBV12-3 or TRBV12-4 with TRBJ2-3; maybe TRBD2 (5 bases). V was trimmed by 1 base and J by 5 bases, leaving 7 bases between them. CDR3 length: 13 residues.

This clonotype was recorded at least ten times. The gene calls are TRBV5-1 and TRBJ2-7, with 7 bases identical to TRBD1. The junction had 10 bases not matched to a gene; V was cut back by 5 bases and J by 2 bases. CDR1 and CDR2 (germline): SGHRS, YFSETQ. The CDR3 spans 15 residues. The CDR3 region is CASSSAVGQTYEQYF. In DNA form, the CDR3 reads TGCGCCAGCAGTTCGGCGGTGGGACAGACCTACGAGCAGTACTTC.

The genes are TRBV5-1 and TRBJ1-1; D not certain. Trimming left V 4 bases short and J 0 bases short, with 10 bases between. Germline assignment: CDR1 SGHRS and CDR2 YFSETQ. The CDR3 runs to 14 residues. As DNA, the CDR3 is TGCGCCAGCAGCGGGCCCCCAATGAACACTGAAGCTTTCTTT. Protein sequence: CASSGPPMNTEAFF.

This clonotype was found many times. This chain uses TRBV24-1 with TRBJ2-3, with D possibly being TRBD2 (7 bases). V lost 7 bases, J lost 2 bases, and 12 bases lay in between. The CDR3 is 14 residues long. Germline V gene data show CDR1 as KGHDR and CDR2 as SFDVKD. CDR3 sequence: CATRGGAFTDTQYF. The CDR3, as DNA: TGTGCCACCAGGGGGGGGGCATTCACAGATACGCAGTATTTT.

This clonotype was counted at least ten times. The genes are TRBV6-5 and TRBJ1-2; 10 positions agree with TRBD1. The CDR3 runs to 15 residues. CDR1 and CDR2 from the germline V gene are MNHEY and SVGAGI. The V and J ends lost 7 bases and 8 bases, in that order; junction bases with no gene match: 13. CDR3 coding DNA: TGTGCCAGCACGGGACAGGGGCGATCCTCGTGGGGCTACACCTTC. Protein sequence: CASTGQGRSSWGYTF.

This clonotype was recorded many times. The chain recombines TRBV5-1 with TRBJ1-1; D uncertain. From germline, CDR1 is SGHRS and CDR2 YFSETQ. Deletions cut 0 bases from V and 1 base from J, with 10 bases between. The CDR3 runs 15 residues. In nucleotides, the CDR3 is TGCGCCAGCAGCTTGGTAGGGCTCCCGAACACTGAAGCTTTCTTT. Amino acid sequence: CASSLVGLPNTEAFF.